This T cell receptor (beta chain) was documented in a study of blood T cell repertoires in COVID-19. The CDR3 runs to 15 residues. V shed 6 bases, J shed 7 bases, and the junction held 11 bases outside the gene matches. Germline-derived CDR1 and CDR2 are MNHEY and SMNVEV (reference sequence). Only in-frame clones appear in the TCRdb table, and some are missing; sequencing was by immunoSEQ multiplex PCR. The sample has 250,000 or so clones; approximately 84% are singletons. The specimen was PBMCs or T cells enriched from blood (not recorded which). This TCR was recovered from a woman aged 50 to 65 who had been exposed to COVID-19. V gene TRBV27 combines with J gene TRBJ1-2; 10 bases agree with TRBD1. In DNA form, the CDR3 reads TGTGCCAGCAGACGGGACAGGGGAGGTAGCGGTGGCTACACCTTC. This encodes CASRRDRGGSGGYTF.